Below are 21 T cell receptor beta chains sequenced from a single sample in a study of T cell responses to AZD1222 COVID-19 vaccine (dated by TCRdb to about 2021). The time point label here, explained by the study, means: baseline before first vaccination. The library was built by means of the immunoSEQ multiplex PCR assay. TCRdb re-hosts the immuneACCESS table, in-frame sequences only. Its copies lack some clones; in the studies checked, an unresolved V gene accounts for under half of them, and the cause for the rest is not known. This sample has tens of thousands of clones in its table, and 70% to 90% of those were observed once. Roughly a tenth of the sample rests with the top ten. Here the sequenced sample was peripheral blood, taken on day 0 of AZD1222 vaccination. Receptors originate from an adult in good health.

In this sample, this clone turned up a few times. The rearrangement joins TRBV3-1 (or the pseudogene TRBV3-2) to TRBJ2-7; possibly TRBD1 for D (7 bases). V shed 2 bases and J shed 6 bases, with 17 bases lying between them. Germline CDR1 LGHDT, CDR2 YNNKEL (reference sequence). The CDR3 is 15 amino acids. DNA of the CDR3: TGTGCCAGCAGCCAAAGAATAGGCGGGACAGCCGAGCAGTACTTC. Protein product: CASSQRIGGTAEQYF.

The V gene is TRBV27, the J gene TRBJ2-3; D gene ambiguous. CDR1 MNHEY and CDR2 SMNVEV come from the germline V gene (reference sequence). CDR3 size: 15 residues. Deletions cut 4 bases from V and 2 bases from J, with 13 bases between. The CDR3 spells CASSSRPPSTDTQYF. DNA of the CDR3: TGTGCCAGCAGTTCCCGTCCTCCTTCCACAGATACGCAGTATTTT.

The rearrangement links TRBV6-5 to TRBJ1-2, with TRBD1 as a possible D gene (5 bases). CDR3 size: 13 residues. The V end lost 0 bases, the J end lost 8 bases, and 10 bases lay between the germline ends. Germline CDR1 and CDR2: MNHEY and SVGAGI. CDR3 coding DNA: TGTGCCAGCAGTTACTCGAGGGGCTACGGCTACACCTTC. The encoded protein is CASSYSRGYGYTF.

The rearrangement uses TRBV6-4 and TRBJ2-2, with a tentative D call TRBD2 (5 bases). This CDR3 is 14 amino acids long. V lost 3 bases and J lost 3, with 8 bases in between. Germline CDR1 and CDR2: MRHNA and SNTAGT. This CDR3 reads CASSEGADTGELFF. DNA for the CDR3: TGTGCCAGCAGTGAGGGAGCGGACACCGGGGAGCTGTTTTTT.

The chain couples TRBV2 to TRBJ2-1, with 10 bases identical to TRBD2. The J segment lost 6 bases and the V segment lost 2 bases, leaving 7 bases of the junction unmatched. Germline CDR1 reads SNHLY; CDR2 reads FYNNEI. The CDR3 totals 16 residues. The CDR3 loop reads CASSEWRASGGNEQFF. CDR3 nucleotides: TGTGCCAGCAGTGAATGGAGGGCTAGCGGGGGCAATGAGCAGTTCTTC.

The rearrangement uses TRBV6-5 and TRBJ1-2; 8 nucleotides align to TRBD1. The germline V gene has CDR1 MNHEY and CDR2 SVGAGI. Trimming removed 4 bases from V and 2 bases from J; junction bases left unmatched: 6. The CDR3 covers 15 residues. The CDR3 is CASSSAGTGNYGYTF. The CDR3 DNA reads as TGTGCCAGCAGTTCGGCCGGGACAGGCAACTATGGCTACACCTTC.

The chain uses TRBV7-3 and TRBJ1-1; D is unresolved. Trimming cost V 4 bases and J 4 bases, with 10 bases left between them. The CDR3 extends over 13 amino acids. Germline values: CDR1 SGHTA, CDR2 FQGTGA. This chain's CDR3 is CASSYTPSTEAFF. The CDR3 nucleotides read TGTGCCAGCAGCTATACCCCCAGCACTGAAGCTTTCTTT.

The chain carries TRBV5-5 and TRBJ2-7; 7 positions match TRBD1. The CDR3 runs 13 residues. Germline V gene lookup returns CDR1 SGHKS and CDR2 YYEKEE (reference sequence). Unmatched junction bases numbered 3, after V lost 2 bases and J lost 4 bases. The CDR3 region is CASSLQGNYEQYF. The CDR3 region has the DNA TGTGCCAGCAGCTTACAGGGGAATTACGAGCAGTACTTC.

The V call is TRBV18, the J call TRBJ1-3, with D possibly TRBD1 on 5 matching bases. CDR3 length: 16 residues. Trimming left V 5 bases short and J 0 bases short, with 14 bases between. Germline lookup yields CDR1 KGHSH and CDR2 LQKENI. Written as DNA, the CDR3 is TGTGCCAGCTCATCCCCTACGGGGGACTCTGGAAACACCATATATTTT. It codes for CASSSPTGDSGNTIYF.

A remark on this clone: The sample carries other DNA sequences with the same CDR3. This chain joins TRBV12-3 or TRBV12-4 and TRBJ1-5; D is unclear. This CDR3 is 13 amino acids long. Trimming left V 5 bases short and J 5 bases short, with 10 bases between. CDR3 region: CASSPTRHQPQHF. CDR3 nucleotide sequence: TGTGCCAGCAGTCCCACCCGGCATCAGCCCCAGCATTTT.

This clone was seen only once. A junction end diverges from the germline sequence, so it may reflect a read error. The V and J genes are TRBV7-7 and TRBJ2-5; 9 bases line up with TRBD2. Germline CDR1 reads SSHAT; CDR2 reads FNYEAQ (reference sequence). There are 15 residues in the CDR3. The CDR3 loop is CASSLAAGGQETQYF. The CDR3 nucleotides are TGTGCTAGCAGCTTAGCGGCGGGGGGGCAAGAGACCCAGTACTTC.

The rearrangement joins TRBV7-8 to TRBJ2-5; D is unclear. CDR1 is SGHVS and CDR2 is FQNEAQ in the germline V gene. The V end was cut by 7 bases, the J end by 4 bases, with 25 bases between. The CDR3 is 17 residues long. CDR3 sequence reads: CASTPPSKLPLGETQYF. The DNA of the CDR3 is TGTGCCAGCACCCCCCCTTCGAAGCTACCGCTAGGAGAGACCCAGTACTTC.

This clone was detected only once. CDR3 DNA sequence: TGTGCCAGCAGCGTAGCACCAGGGGACTATGGCTACACCTTC. Its protein product is CASSVAPGDYGYTF. This chain uses TRBV9 with TRBJ1-2, with a tentative D call TRBD1 (6 bases). The CDR3 runs to 14 residues. Germline CDR1 and CDR2: SGDLS and YYNGEE. The V gene lost 0 bases and the J gene lost 3 bases, with 9 bases spanning the gap. Based on the CDR3 plus reference TRBV9 and TRBJ1-2, the full variable domain is DSGVTQTPKHLITATGQRVTLRCSPRSGDLSVYWYQQSLDQGLQFLIQYYNGEERAKGNILERFSAQQFPDLHSELNLSSLELGDSALYFCASSVAPGDYGYTFGSGTRLTVV.

V gene TRBV10-2 combines with J gene TRBJ2-1, with 9 positions matching TRBD2. CDR1 is WSHSY, CDR2 SAAADI, per germline. The CDR3 consists of 15 residues. V shed 5 bases, J shed 10 bases, and the junction held 12 bases outside the gene matches. Here the CDR3 DNA reads TGCGCCAGCAGTTTAGCGGGACTAGCACCGGACGAGCAGTTCTTC. Translated, it gives CASSLAGLAPDEQFF.

Note on this clone: The identical CDR3 is also encoded by other nucleotide sequences in the sample. The V call is TRBV7-3, the J call TRBJ1-1, with a weak D call TRBD1 (6 bases). Germline CDR1 SGHTA, CDR2 FQGTGA. The CDR3 has 12 amino acids. V dropped 6 bases and J dropped 5 bases, with 10 bases sitting between them. CDR3 region: CASSQGGTEAFF. The CDR3 DNA is TGTGCCAGCAGTCAAGGGGGAACTGAAGCTTTCTTT. Full variable domain (rest looked up from reference TRBV7-3 and TRBJ1-1): GAGVSQTPSNKVTEKGKYVELRCDPISGHTALYWYRQSLGQGPEFLIYFQGTGAADDSGLPNDRFFAVRPEGSVSTLKIQRTERGDSAVYLCASSQGGTEAFFGQGTRLTVV.

This chain uses TRBV7-2 with TRBJ2-3; 7 positions agree with TRBD2. The CDR3 sequence is 16 residues long. Looked up from germline, CDR1 is SGHTA and CDR2 is FQGNSA. The ends lost 2 bases at V and 2 bases at J; junction bases unmatched: 7. CDR3 amino acids: CASSLQATSLTDTQYF. Written as DNA, the CDR3 is TGTGCCAGCAGCTTACAGGCGACTAGCCTCACAGATACGCAGTATTTT.

Comments on this clone: The junction and the germline gene differ at one end; a read error may be behind it. This rearrangement joins TRBV6-5 to TRBJ1-5; a possible D gene is TRBD1 (5 bases). The CDR3 has 15 amino acids. CDR1 and CDR2 from the germline V gene are MNHEY and SVGAGI. The CDR3 region has the DNA TGTGCCAGCAGTCCCACGGGGGAGGTCAATCATCCCCAGCATTTT. Encoded protein: CASSPTGEVNHPQHF.

The V call is TRBV28, the J call TRBJ1-2, with 8 bases that match TRBD1. CDR3 length: 11 amino acids. Germline trimming cut 10 bases from V and 8 bases from J; bases unmatched to any gene: 6. Germline V CDR1 and CDR2: MDHEN, SYDVKM. CDR3 protein: CAIDRGGGYTF. CDR3 sequence (DNA): TGTGCCATTGACAGGGGCGGAGGCTACACCTTC.

The chain carries TRBV28 and TRBJ2-7; 7 nucleotides align to TRBD2. With 2 bases clipped from V and 5 bases from J, the junction kept 12 bases outside the gene matches. The CDR3 sequence is 16 residues long. The V gene's germline CDR1 is MDHEN and CDR2 SYDVKM. The CDR3 loop reads CASSLPGGSAVHEQYF. In DNA form, the CDR3 reads TGTGCCAGCAGTTTACCCGGCGGGAGCGCGGTTCACGAGCAGTACTTC. The full variable domain, with the rest looked up from reference TRBV28 and TRBJ2-7, is DVKVTQSSRYLVKRTGEKVFLECVQDMDHENMFWYRQDPGLGLRLIYFSYDVKMKEKGDIPEGYSVSREKKERFSLILESASTNQTSMYLCASSLPGGSAVHEQYFGPGTRLTVT.

The rearrangement joins TRBV4-2 to TRBJ2-1; weak D call: TRBD2 (6 bases). The length of the CDR3 is 15 residues. Germline V gives CDR1 LGHNA, CDR2 YNFKEQ. V was shortened by 1 base and J by 4 bases, with 11 bases between the two germline ends. CDR3 residues: CASSQVLASYNEQFF. For the CDR3, the DNA is TGTGCCAGCAGCCAAGTCCTAGCGTCTTACAATGAGCAGTTCTTC.

J is TRBJ1-2 and V is TRBV2, with TRBD1 identical over 7 bases. V shed 6 bases, J shed 0 bases, and the junction held 4 bases outside the gene matches. CDR1 is SNHLY and CDR2 is FYNNEI in the germline V gene. The length of the CDR3 is 14 residues. CDR3 sequence: CASRRQGANYGYTF. In DNA form, the CDR3 reads TGTGCCAGCAGGAGACAGGGAGCTAACTATGGCTACACCTTC.